This is a list of T cell receptor beta chains from one sample in a study of blood T cell repertoires in COVID-19. Assay used: immunoSEQ multiplex PCR; TCRdb lists only in-frame clones, some missing. The sample records about 280,000 clones, 89% being singletons. Input material: peripheral blood. Receptors originate from a woman aged 40 to 50 who had recovered from COVID-19. CDR3s include the opening cysteine and the closing phenylalanine or tryptophan. The D gene is left open where the match is weak. Some rows mark clone size as missing; the rest say once, few, many or name a class of expanded clone.

clone_size,j_call,d_call,v_call,cdr3_aa,cdr3_nt
-,TRBJ2-3,TRBD2,TRBV5-6,CASSSGTTTDTQYF,TGTGCCAGCAGCTCCGGGACTACCACAGATACGCAGTATTTT
-,TRBJ2-1,TRBD1,TRBV7-9,CASSAKQGISYNEQFF,TGTGCCAGCAGCGCGAAACAGGGGATATCCTACAATGAGCAGTTCTTC
few,TRBJ2-2,TRBD1,TRBV7-8,CASSSRTGWGGELFF,TGTGCCAGCAGCTCCCGGACAGGGTGGGGCGGGGAGCTGTTTTTT
-,TRBJ1-6,-,TRBV2,CASRLGNSSPLHF,TGTGCCAGCAGATTGGGTAATAGCTCACCCCTCCACTTT
once,TRBJ2-7,TRBD1,TRBV27,CASSTRDRGLGSEQYF,TGTGCCAGCAGCACAAGGGACAGGGGGCTGGGGAGCGAGCAGTACTTC
-,TRBJ2-2,-,TRBV18,CASSPLLHGVFANTGELFF,TGTGCCAGCTCACCGCTCCTCCACGGGGTTTTCGCGAACACCGGGGAGCTGTTTTTT
once,TRBJ2-1,-,TRBV11-3,CASSPFASATYNEQFF,TGTGCCAGCAGCCCCTTCGCTAGCGCTACCTACAATGAGCAGTTCTTC
-,TRBJ1-4,-,TRBV27,CASGRPETNEKLFF,TGTGCCAGCGGCCGTCCGGAGACTAATGAAAAACTGTTTTTT
-,TRBJ2-3,TRBD2,TRBV5-1,CASSTLAGSTDTQYF,TGCGCCAGCAGCACCCTAGCGGGATCAACAGATACGCAGTATTTT
-,TRBJ1-2,-,TRBV6-5,CASSRDFYGYTF,TGTGCCAGCAGCCGGGACTTCTATGGCTACACCTTC
once,TRBJ1-5,-,TRBV28,CASSLAQGYQPQHF,TGTGCCAGCAGCCTGGCCCAGGGCTATCAGCCCCAGCATTTT
-,TRBJ2-5,-,TRBV18,CASSLPGVETQYF,TGTGCCAGCTCACTTCCAGGGGTGGAGACCCAGTACTTC
once,TRBJ1-1,-,TRBV5-5,CASSLFAGDMNTEAFF,TGTGCCAGCAGCTTGTTCGCAGGGGACATGAACACTGAAGCTTTCTTT
-,TRBJ2-3,TRBD2,TRBV10-2,CASRDLAGGTDTQYF,TGCGCCAGCAGGGATCTAGCGGGAGGGACAGATACGCAGTATTTT
once,TRBJ1-2,-,TRBV15,CATSRETGFAGYTF,TGTGCCACCAGCAGAGAGACAGGCTTCGCTGGCTACACCTTC
-,TRBJ2-5,TRBD2,TRBV13,CASSQLRVSGYQETQYF,TGTGCCAGCAGCCAGCTACGCGTTAGCGGGTATCAAGAGACCCAGTACTTC
-,TRBJ2-3,-,TRBV5-1,CASSPTWGAPLDTQYF,TGCGCCAGCAGCCCGACATGGGGAGCCCCCTTGGATACGCAGTATTTT
-,TRBJ1-4,TRBD1,TRBV7-9,CASSDRTGTNEKLFF,TGTGCCAGCAGCGACCGGACAGGAACGAATGAAAAACTGTTTTTT
-,TRBJ1-2,-,TRBV6-1,CASSELGRVSDGYTF,TGTGCCAGCAGTGAATTGGGCAGGGTGTCGGATGGCTACACCTTC
-,TRBJ1-5,-,TRBV24-1,CATSDSKAAIQGVGQPQHF,TGTGCCACCAGTGATTCGAAGGCGGCCATACAGGGCGTGGGGCAGCCCCAGCATTTT
-,TRBJ2-1,TRBD2,TRBV9,CASSPRTSGRSYNEQFF,TGTGCCAGCAGCCCCCGGACTAGCGGGAGGTCCTACAATGAGCAGTTCTTC
-,TRBJ2-7,-,TRBV30,CAWSVTATYEQYF,TGTGCCTGGAGTGTCACTGCTACCTACGAGCAGTACTTC
-,TRBJ2-6,-,TRBV12-1,CASTPLQISGANVLTF,TGTGCCAGCACCCCTCTTCAGATCTCTGGGGCCAACGTCCTGACTTTC
once,TRBJ2-7,-,TRBV11-2,CASSPAVDAYEQYF,TGTGCCAGCAGCCCTGCGGTAGACGCATACGAGCAGTACTTC
-,TRBJ1-1,-,TRBV12-3/TRBV12-4,CASSFSGREAFF,TGTGCCAGCAGTTTTAGCGGACGTGAAGCTTTCTTT
-,TRBJ2-7,TRBD1,TRBV6-5,CASSYGVTGGTYEQYF,TGTGCCAGCAGTTACGGAGTGACAGGGGGGACCTACGAGCAGTACTTC
-,TRBJ2-1,TRBD2,TRBV2,CASSEGSERERFDNEQFF,TGTGCCAGCAGTGAAGGTAGTGAGCGGGAGAGGTTCGACAATGAGCAGTTCTTC
-,TRBJ1-5,TRBD1,TRBV28,CASSLNRGDQPQHF,TGTGCCAGCAGTTTAAACAGGGGGGATCAGCCCCAGCATTTT
-,TRBJ1-5,-,TRBV18,CASSPRSTDSNQPQHF,TGTGCCAGCTCACCACGGTCTACAGATAGCAATCAGCCCCAGCATTTT
-,TRBJ2-7,TRBD1,TRBV28,CASSLLTGEPYEQYF,TGTGCCAGCAGTTTATTAACAGGGGAGCCCTACGAGCAGTACTTC
-,TRBJ2-5,-,TRBV3-1/TRBV3-2,CASSFIAEETQYF,TGTGCCAGCAGTTTTATAGCGGAAGAGACCCAGTACTTC
-,TRBJ1-2,TRBD1,TRBV6-1,CASSAGRQGTNYGYTF,TGTGCCAGCAGTGCCGGAAGACAGGGGACTAACTATGGCTACACCTTC
-,TRBJ2-3,TRBD2,TRBV7-2,CASSLGLAADTQYF,TGTGCCAGCAGCTTAGGACTAGCGGCAGATACGCAGTATTTT
-,TRBJ2-3,TRBD2,TRBV7-3,CASSKTPGLAGSSTDTQYF,TGTGCCAGCAGTAAAACCCCGGGACTAGCGGGGTCTAGCACAGATACGCAGTATTTT
-,TRBJ1-4,-,TRBV5-6,CASGGQHWEKLFF,TGTGCCAGCGGCGGACAGCACTGGGAAAAACTGTTTTTT
-,TRBJ2-1,TRBD2,TRBV18,CASSPLAGGPIDYNEQFF,TGTGCCAGCTCACCGCTAGCGGGAGGGCCCATTGACTACAATGAGCAGTTCTTC
-,TRBJ2-2,-,TRBV2,CASTGDSNTGELFF,TGTGCCAGCACGGGAGATTCGAACACCGGGGAGCTGTTTTTT
-,TRBJ2-7,-,TRBV7-9,CASNRGSYFHEQYF,TGTGCCAGCAATAGGGGGTCCTACTTCCACGAGCAGTACTTC
-,TRBJ1-5,TRBD1,TRBV5-4,CASSPGQGQPQHF,TGTGCCAGCAGCCCCGGACAGGGCCAGCCCCAGCATTTT
-,TRBJ2-3,TRBD2,TRBV4-1,CASSQGPSGTSVSSTDTQYF,TGCGCCAGCAGCCAGGGTCCTTCCGGGACTAGCGTTTCTAGCACAGATACGCAGTATTTT
-,TRBJ1-1,TRBD1,TRBV18,CASSPTTGGGGEAFF,TGTGCCAGCTCACCAACAACAGGGGGCGGAGGTGAAGCTTTCTTT
-,TRBJ1-1,-,TRBV4-1,CASSSQANTEAFF,TGCGCCAGCAGCTCGCAAGCTAACACTGAAGCTTTCTTT
-,TRBJ2-7,TRBD2,TRBV6-5,CASSARGLAYEQYF,TGTGCCAGCAGCGCCCGGGGACTAGCCTACGAGCAGTACTTC
-,TRBJ1-1,TRBD1,TRBV28,CASSPRQGNTEAFF,TGTGCCAGCAGTCCCAGACAGGGGAACACTGAAGCTTTCTTT
-,TRBJ2-3,TRBD2,TRBV7-9,CASSYRLAPTDTQYF,TGTGCCAGCAGCTACCGACTAGCGCCCACAGATACGCAGTATTTT
-,TRBJ2-7,-,TRBV29-1,CSVAGASSYEQYF,TGCAGCGTTGCTGGGGCTAGCTCCTACGAGCAGTACTTC
-,TRBJ2-3,-,TRBV10-3,CAISESGGTDTQYF,TGTGCCATCAGTGAGTCGGGGGGTACAGATACGCAGTATTTT
-,TRBJ1-2,-,TRBV12-3/TRBV12-4,CASRPQANYGYTF,TGTGCCAGCAGACCTCAGGCTAACTATGGCTACACCTTC
many,TRBJ1-1,-,TRBV3-1/TRBV3-2,CASSHNRAEAFF,TGTGCCAGCAGCCACAACAGAGCTGAAGCTTTCTTT
-,TRBJ1-5,TRBD1,TRBV2,CASSDRGQENQPQHF,TGTGCCAGCAGTGACCGGGGACAGGAGAATCAGCCCCAGCATTTT
-,TRBJ2-7,-,TRBV7-3,CATLVRDSPSYEQYF,TGTGCCACCCTTGTTCGGGACTCCCCTTCCTACGAGCAGTACTTC
-,TRBJ1-2,-,TRBV10-2,CASSSGIYGYTF,TGCGCCAGCAGTTCAGGGATCTATGGCTACACCTTC
-,TRBJ2-7,TRBD2,TRBV3-1/TRBV3-2,CASSQDAGGPAYEQYF,TGTGCCAGCAGCCAAGATGCGGGAGGGCCTGCCTACGAGCAGTACTTC
-,TRBJ2-1,-,TRBV5-8,CASRGRLPDSYNEQFF,TGTGCCAGCAGGGGTAGACTTCCCGACTCCTACAATGAGCAGTTCTTC
-,TRBJ1-2,-,TRBV6-1,CASSEMTEGVYGYTF,TGTGCCAGCAGTGAAATGACAGAGGGGGTCTATGGCTACACCTTC
-,TRBJ2-5,TRBD1,TRBV30,CAWSATGGWETQYF,TGTGCCTGGAGTGCGACAGGGGGCTGGGAGACCCAGTACTTC
-,TRBJ1-1,-,TRBV5-1,CASSLTREGNTEAFF,TGCGCCAGCAGCTTAACCAGGGAGGGCAACACTGAAGCTTTCTTT